This is a list of T cell receptor beta chains from one sample in a study of T cells in localized non-small cell lung cancer. Sequenced by immunoSEQ multiplex PCR; TCRdb stores in-frame clones only, minus some. This sample carries some 39,000 clones, roughly 89% of them seen once, and the ten largest clones take 4.5% to 6%. This specimen was peripheral blood mononuclear cells, taken before any cancer treatment. The receptors were sampled from a male donor older than 55 with stage II lung adenocarcinoma. The CDR3 runs from the conserved cysteine through the conserved F or W. A D gene is named only where the DNA matches it firmly. Only part of the rows carry a size: once, few, many, or a class if the clone is expanded.

v_call,j_call,d_call,clone_size,cdr3_nt,cdr3_aa
TRBV27,TRBJ2-5,TRBD2,NA,TGTGCCAGCCCGCTAAGCGGGAGAAAGACCCAGTACTTC,CASPLSGRKTQYF
TRBV7-9,TRBJ2-3,NA,NA,TGTGCCAGCAGCTCCGACAGGCGGGGCGCAGATACGCAGTATTTT,CASSSDRRGADTQYF
TRBV15,TRBJ1-5,NA,NA,TGTGCCACCAGCAGAGATCAAGATCAGCCCCAGCATTTT,CATSRDQDQPQHF
TRBV6-6,TRBJ2-1,TRBD2,NA,TGTGCCGTTGCGGGAGATCTATGGAAGGAGCAGTTCTTC,CAVAGDLWKEQFF
TRBV23-1,TRBJ2-7,NA,NA,TGCGCCAGCAGTCAATCGGGGCGCAGCTCCTACGAGCAGTACTTC,CASSQSGRSSYEQYF
TRBV4-3,TRBJ2-7,NA,NA,TGCGCCAGCAGCCAAGAAACAGAAACAGCTGAGCAGTACTTC,CASSQETETAEQYF
TRBV2,TRBJ2-7,NA,NA,TGTGCCAGCAGTGACGACTACGAGCAGTACTTC,CASSDDYEQYF
TRBV5-6,TRBJ1-2,NA,NA,TGTGCCAGCAGCTTGCCGGGCTATGGCTACACCTTC,CASSLPGYGYTF
TRBV18,TRBJ1-1,NA,NA,TGTGCCAGCTCACCACCGACAGGGAACACTGAAGCTTTCTTT,CASSPPTGNTEAFF
TRBV10-3,TRBJ2-2,TRBD1,NA,TGTGCCATCAGTGACGGGACAGGGACGAACACCGGGGAGCTGTTTTTT,CAISDGTGTNTGELFF
TRBV27,TRBJ1-4,NA,NA,TGTGCCAGCAGTCCCCTGGGGGCCGGGGAAAAACTGTTTTTT,CASSPLGAGEKLFF
TRBV29-1,TRBJ2-1,NA,NA,TGCAGCGCTGTTGGGTACAATGAGCAGTTCTTC,CSAVGYNEQFF
TRBV18,TRBJ1-4,NA,NA,TGTGCCAGCTCACCACTAGCGACAGCTAATGAAAAACTGTTTTTT,CASSPLATANEKLFF
TRBV4-1,TRBJ2-7,NA,NA,TGCGCCAGCAGCCAAGACTGGGGTTACTACGAGCAGTACTTC,CASSQDWGYYEQYF
TRBV5-4,TRBJ1-4,NA,once,TGTGCCAGCAGCTCGGGTCTTCTTAATGAAAAACTGTTTTTT,CASSSGLLNEKLFF
TRBV9,TRBJ1-1,NA,NA,TGTGCCAGCAGCTCAAAATCTCGGGACACTGAAGCTTTCTTT,CASSSKSRDTEAFF
TRBV5-1,TRBJ2-5,NA,NA,TGCGCCAGCAGCTTGAGTGTCCAGCAGGAGACCCAGTACTTC,CASSLSVQQETQYF
TRBV28,TRBJ2-7,NA,NA,TGTGCCAGCAGTATTCAGGTATCCGAGCAGTACTTC,CASSIQVSEQYF
TRBV6-6,TRBJ2-2,NA,once,TGTGCCAGCAGTGGTGGACTAGGGGGGACCGGGGAGCTGTTTTTT,CASSGGLGGTGELFF
TRBV28,TRBJ1-6,NA,NA,TGTGCCAGCACCCGGGGGGGGCTTAATTCACCCCTCCACTTT,CASTRGGLNSPLHF
TRBV14,TRBJ2-1,NA,NA,TGTGCCAGCAGCCTCCCGGGAATCTACAATGAGCAGTTCTTC,CASSLPGIYNEQFF
TRBV7-9,TRBJ2-1,NA,NA,TGTGCCAGCAGCTTAGGGGACGAGCAGTTCTTC,CASSLGDEQFF
TRBV5-1,TRBJ1-2,TRBD1,few,TGCGCCAGCAGCTCCGAGGACAGGGCGCATGGCTACACCTTC,CASSSEDRAHGYTF
TRBV18,TRBJ2-5,TRBD1,NA,TGTGCCAGCTCACCAAGGACAGGGAGAAAAGAGACCCAGTACTTC,CASSPRTGRKETQYF
TRBV5-5,TRBJ1-1,TRBD1,NA,TGTGCCAGCAGCTTGCAGGGGGTGAACACTGAAGCTTTCTTT,CASSLQGVNTEAFF
TRBV28,TRBJ2-7,NA,NA,TGTGCCAGCAGTTCCCTCGGGCTAGAAAGTTACGAGCAGTACTTC,CASSSLGLESYEQYF
TRBV5-1,TRBJ1-4,NA,NA,TGCGCCAGCAGCTTGGATGGGCCACTTAATGAAAAACTGTTTTTT,CASSLDGPLNEKLFF
TRBV28,TRBJ2-7,TRBD2,once,TGTGCCAGCAGTCCCGGGAGGGCCGATGGTTACGAGCAGTACTTC,CASSPGRADGYEQYF
TRBV29-1,TRBJ1-1,NA,NA,TGCAGCGTCACCGGGTCCACGGGCGCTGAAGCTTTCTTT,CSVTGSTGAEAFF
TRBV7-9,TRBJ1-1,NA,NA,TGTGCCAGCAGCTTAGCGGGTTGGAGAGGCACTGAAGCTTTCTTT,CASSLAGWRGTEAFF
TRBV27,TRBJ2-1,NA,NA,TGTGCCAGTAAGCGGGTCGATGAGCAGTTCTTC,CASKRVDEQFF
TRBV6-1,TRBJ1-1,NA,NA,TGTGCCAGCAAGAGGAGGAACACTGAAGCTTTCTTT,CASKRRNTEAFF
TRBV27,TRBJ2-1,NA,NA,TGTGCCAGCAGTTTCACGGGAACGAGCAATGAGCAGTTCTTC,CASSFTGTSNEQFF
TRBV2,TRBJ2-3,NA,once,TGTGCCAGCGGTAGAGGTGCAAAAAGCGATACGCAGTATTTT,CASGRGAKSDTQYF
TRBV4-1,TRBJ2-1,TRBD2,NA,TGCGCCAGCAGCCAAGAGGGACTAGCGGGAGTAGGTGAGCAGTTCTTC,CASSQEGLAGVGEQFF
TRBV7-2,TRBJ2-3,TRBD2,NA,TGTGCCAGCAGCCTCGGACTAGCGGGACGCACAGATACGCAGTATTTT,CASSLGLAGRTDTQYF
TRBV12-5,TRBJ2-1,TRBD1,few,TGTGCTAGTGGCCGGGACAGCCAAGAGTTCTTC,CASGRDSQEFF
TRBV28,TRBJ1-2,NA,NA,TGTGCCAGCAGCACAGGAGTGGCCTATGGCTACACCTTC,CASSTGVAYGYTF
TRBV28,TRBJ1-2,NA,few,TGTGCCAGCGAGGACAGTAACTATGGCTACACCTTC,CASEDSNYGYTF
TRBV19,TRBJ2-3,NA,NA,TGTGCCAGTAGTATTGAGGGACTGATTAGCACAGATACGCAGTATTTT,CASSIEGLISTDTQYF
TRBV4-1,TRBJ1-5,NA,once,TGCGCCAGCAGCCAATTGACAGGCAATCAGCCCCAGCATTTT,CASSQLTGNQPQHF
TRBV6-6,TRBJ1-2,NA,NA,TGTGCCAGCAGAACCGCCCAGGTCGGCTACACCTTC,CASRTAQVGYTF
TRBV5-1,TRBJ2-1,NA,NA,TGCGCCAGCGAGTCGTCCAGGGCGTTTGGCAATGAGCAGTTCTTC,CASESSRAFGNEQFF
TRBV20-1,TRBJ2-5,NA,NA,TGCAGTGCTTTCCAAGAGACCCAGTACTTC,CSAFQETQYF
TRBV19,TRBJ2-2,TRBD1,NA,TGTGCCAGTAAATCACAGGGGTCTTCCGGGGAGCTGTTTTTT,CASKSQGSSGELFF